The rows below give T cell receptor beta chains drawn from one sample of a study of T cells after posttransplantation cyclophosphamide. TCRdb's table, derived via immunoSEQ multiplex PCR, lists solely in-frame clones and lacks some. Of some 2,000 clones listed, 94% are singletons. The sequencing sample was made of naive CD8+ T cells sorted from PBMCs. Receptors originate from a woman between 55 and 75 years old in good health, CMV-negative, and a related stem cell transplant donor. CDR3s include the opening cysteine and the closing phenylalanine or tryptophan. The D gene is left open where the match is weak. Clone size is given for some rows only: seen once, a few or many times, or a class if the clone is expanded.

CDR3 protein: CASSLVGLVPDTQYF; CDR3 DNA: TGCGCCAGCAGCCTCGTGGGACTAGTACCCGATACGCAGTATTTT; J gene: TRBJ2-3; D gene: TRBD2; clone size: NA; V gene: TRBV4-1
CDR3 protein: CASSYVGSSYEQYF; CDR3 DNA: TGTGCCAGCAGCTATGTGGGGAGCTCCTACGAGCAGTACTTC; J gene: TRBJ2-7; D gene: NA; clone size: NA; V gene: TRBV7-9
CDR3 protein: CAWSLPWTSGHEQYF; CDR3 DNA: TGTGCCTGGAGCCTACCTTGGACTAGCGGTCACGAGCAGTACTTC; J gene: TRBJ2-7; D gene: TRBD2; clone size: NA; V gene: TRBV30
CDR3 protein: CASSPTDSNQPQHF; CDR3 DNA: TGTGCCAGTAGTCCGACAGACAGCAATCAGCCCCAGCATTTT; J gene: TRBJ1-5; D gene: NA; clone size: NA; V gene: TRBV19
CDR3 protein: CASTPRASGAAEQYF; CDR3 DNA: TGTGCCAGCACCCCGCGGGCTAGCGGGGCCGCCGAGCAGTACTTC; J gene: TRBJ2-7; D gene: TRBD2; clone size: NA; V gene: TRBV11-2
CDR3 protein: CASSRTQGHEAFF; CDR3 DNA: TGCGCCAGCAGCCGTACCCAGGGACACGAAGCTTTCTTT; J gene: TRBJ1-1; D gene: NA; clone size: NA; V gene: TRBV4-1
CDR3 protein: CASSSRTGVETQYF; CDR3 DNA: TGTGCCAGCAGCTCCCGGACAGGGGTAGAGACCCAGTACTTC; J gene: TRBJ2-5; D gene: TRBD1; clone size: NA; V gene: TRBV7-8
CDR3 protein: CASEGSGIFHGYTF; CDR3 DNA: TGTGCCAGCGAGGGCTCCGGGATTTTCCATGGCTACACCTTC; J gene: TRBJ1-2; D gene: NA; clone size: NA; V gene: TRBV19
CDR3 protein: CASSLELAGVSEQYF; CDR3 DNA: TGCGCCAGCAGCTTGGAACTAGCGGGAGTCAGCGAGCAGTACTTC; J gene: TRBJ2-7; D gene: TRBD2; clone size: NA; V gene: TRBV5-1
CDR3 protein: CASSEFLTSGDNEQFF; CDR3 DNA: TGTGCCAGCAGTGAATTCTTGACTAGCGGAGACAATGAGCAGTTCTTC; J gene: TRBJ2-1; D gene: TRBD2; clone size: NA; V gene: TRBV2
CDR3 protein: CAATGGNTEAFF; CDR3 DNA: TGTGCCGCGACGGGGGGGAACACTGAAGCTTTCTTT; J gene: TRBJ1-1; D gene: NA; clone size: NA; V gene: TRBV2
CDR3 protein: CASSLGSLSYEQYF; CDR3 DNA: TGTGCCAGCAGCTTAGGGTCGCTTAGCTACGAGCAGTACTTC; J gene: TRBJ2-7; D gene: NA; clone size: NA; V gene: TRBV13
CDR3 protein: CASSYGEHGGNTIYF; CDR3 DNA: TGTGCCAGCAGTTACGGGGAGCACGGGGGAAACACCATATATTTT; J gene: TRBJ1-3; D gene: NA; clone size: NA; V gene: TRBV6-5
CDR3 protein: CASSQVGLGGLYNEQFF; CDR3 DNA: TGCGCCAGCAGCCAAGTCGGATTGGGGGGTCTCTACAATGAGCAGTTCTTC; J gene: TRBJ2-1; D gene: NA; clone size: NA; V gene: TRBV4-1
CDR3 protein: CASSVVGQGSSPLHF; CDR3 DNA: TGTGCCAGCAGCGTAGTGGGACAGGGATCTTCACCCCTCCACTTT; J gene: TRBJ1-6; D gene: TRBD1; clone size: NA; V gene: TRBV9
CDR3 protein: CASSQGMGNIQYF; CDR3 DNA: TGTGCCAGTAGTCAGGGAATGGGGAACATTCAGTACTTC; J gene: TRBJ2-4; D gene: NA; clone size: NA; V gene: TRBV19
CDR3 protein: CASSPRTYEQYF; CDR3 DNA: TGTGCCAGCAGTCCCCGTACCTACGAGCAGTACTTC; J gene: TRBJ2-7; D gene: NA; clone size: NA; V gene: TRBV28
CDR3 protein: CASSEDWNAETQYF; CDR3 DNA: TGTGCCAGCAGTGAGGACTGGAACGCGGAGACCCAGTACTTC; J gene: TRBJ2-5; D gene: NA; clone size: NA; V gene: TRBV2
CDR3 protein: CASSSQPLGVSYNEQFF; CDR3 DNA: TGTGCCAGCAGCTCACAGCCTCTAGGGGTTTCCTACAATGAGCAGTTCTTC; J gene: TRBJ2-1; D gene: NA; clone size: NA; V gene: TRBV11-2
CDR3 protein: CASSKDTSGGPAYEQYF; CDR3 DNA: TGTGCCAGCAGCAAAGATACTAGCGGGGGGCCGGCCTACGAGCAGTACTTC; J gene: TRBJ2-7; D gene: NA; clone size: NA; V gene: TRBV21-1
CDR3 protein: CASSQGGRPNEKLFF; CDR3 DNA: TGCGCCAGCAGCCAAGGCGGCAGACCCAATGAAAAACTGTTTTTT; J gene: TRBJ1-4; D gene: NA; clone size: NA; V gene: TRBV4-3
CDR3 protein: CASSEAVERTTDTQYF; CDR3 DNA: TGTGCCAGCAGTGAAGCTGTGGAGCGGACCACAGATACGCAGTATTTT; J gene: TRBJ2-3; D gene: NA; clone size: once; V gene: TRBV6-4
CDR3 protein: CAWSLGSGANVLTF; CDR3 DNA: TGTGCCTGGAGTCTAGGCTCTGGGGCCAACGTCCTGACTTTC; J gene: TRBJ2-6; D gene: NA; clone size: NA; V gene: TRBV30
CDR3 protein: CASSSGLAGVSAQYF; CDR3 DNA: TGTGCCAGCAGTTCGGGACTAGCGGGAGTTTCGGCGCAGTACTTC; J gene: TRBJ2-7; D gene: TRBD2; clone size: NA; V gene: TRBV28
CDR3 protein: CASRHTTDMTYEQYF; CDR3 DNA: TGTGCCAGCAGACACACCACGGACATGACCTACGAGCAGTACTTC; J gene: TRBJ2-7; D gene: NA; clone size: NA; V gene: TRBV2
CDR3 protein: CASSSQWEMFNEQFF; CDR3 DNA: TGTGCCAGCAGCTCCCAATGGGAGATGTTCAATGAGCAGTTCTTC; J gene: TRBJ2-1; D gene: NA; clone size: NA; V gene: TRBV11-2
CDR3 protein: CASSMPLGSGDSTGELFF; CDR3 DNA: TGTGCCAGTAGTATGCCCCTTGGGAGCGGGGATAGCACCGGGGAGCTGTTTTTT; J gene: TRBJ2-2; D gene: TRBD2; clone size: NA; V gene: TRBV19
CDR3 protein: CASSMWGAYNEQFF; CDR3 DNA: TGTGCCAGCAGCATGTGGGGCGCCTACAATGAGCAGTTCTTC; J gene: TRBJ2-1; D gene: NA; clone size: NA; V gene: TRBV27
CDR3 protein: CASSLGQGSGYSNRAFF; CDR3 DNA: TGTGCCAGCAGCTTGGGGCAGGGTTCCGGGTATAGCAATCGGGCTTTCTTT; J gene: TRBJ1-1; D gene: NA; clone size: NA; V gene: TRBV5-4
CDR3 protein: CASSLVENTEAFF; CDR3 DNA: TGTGCCAGCAGCTTGGTAGAGAACACTGAAGCTTTCTTT; J gene: TRBJ1-1; D gene: NA; clone size: NA; V gene: TRBV7-9
CDR3 protein: CASSPRVSRGETQYF; CDR3 DNA: TGTGCCAGCAGCCCCCGGGTCTCACGGGGGGAGACCCAGTACTTC; J gene: TRBJ2-5; D gene: NA; clone size: NA; V gene: TRBV7-9
CDR3 protein: CSVEAQGAYEQYF; CDR3 DNA: TGCAGCGTTGAAGCCCAGGGGGCTTACGAGCAGTACTTC; J gene: TRBJ2-7; D gene: TRBD1; clone size: NA; V gene: TRBV29-1
CDR3 protein: CAWSVEVIFNSPLHF; CDR3 DNA: TGTGCCTGGAGTGTCGAGGTAATTTTCAATTCACCCCTCCACTTT; J gene: TRBJ1-6; D gene: NA; clone size: NA; V gene: TRBV30
CDR3 protein: CASSHSGGIGYTF; CDR3 DNA: TGTGCCAGCAGCCACTCAGGGGGCATTGGCTACACCTTC; J gene: TRBJ1-2; D gene: TRBD1; clone size: NA; V gene: TRBV6-6
CDR3 protein: CATPFVQGQGATPYEQYF; CDR3 DNA: TGTGCCACCCCGTTCGTCCAGGGACAGGGGGCAACTCCCTACGAGCAGTACTTC; J gene: TRBJ2-7; D gene: TRBD1; clone size: NA; V gene: TRBV19
CDR3 protein: CAISDQGGELFF; CDR3 DNA: TGTGCCATCAGTGACCAGGGCGGGGAGCTGTTTTTT; J gene: TRBJ2-2; D gene: NA; clone size: NA; V gene: TRBV10-3
CDR3 protein: CASRQGAADTQYF; CDR3 DNA: TGTGCCAGTAGACAGGGGGCGGCAGATACGCAGTATTTT; J gene: TRBJ2-3; D gene: TRBD1; clone size: NA; V gene: TRBV7-3
CDR3 protein: CASSGREDYEQYF; CDR3 DNA: TGTGCCAGCAGTGGCAGGGAGGACTACGAGCAGTACTTC; J gene: TRBJ2-7; D gene: NA; clone size: NA; V gene: TRBV6-1
CDR3 protein: CASSVGLAPGEQYF; CDR3 DNA: TGTGCCAGCAGCGTAGGACTAGCTCCGGGGGAGCAGTACTTC; J gene: TRBJ2-7; D gene: TRBD2; clone size: NA; V gene: TRBV9
CDR3 protein: CASSLGGAGELFF; CDR3 DNA: TGCGCCAGCAGCTTGGGCGGAGCCGGGGAGCTGTTTTTT; J gene: TRBJ2-2; D gene: NA; clone size: NA; V gene: TRBV5-1
CDR3 protein: CASSSWGQVQYF; CDR3 DNA: TGTGCCAGCAGTTCTTGGGGCCAGGTCCAGTACTTC; J gene: TRBJ2-5; D gene: NA; clone size: NA; V gene: TRBV5-6
CDR3 protein: CASSQVAGPHETQYF; CDR3 DNA: TGCGCCAGCAGCCAAGTAGCGGGGCCACATGAGACCCAGTACTTC; J gene: TRBJ2-5; D gene: TRBD2; clone size: NA; V gene: TRBV4-3
CDR3 protein: CAINGGTNYEQYF; CDR3 DNA: TGTGCCATCAATGGGGGGACTAACTACGAGCAGTACTTC; J gene: TRBJ2-7; D gene: TRBD2; clone size: NA; V gene: TRBV10-3
CDR3 protein: CASSFWSVQTSYYGYTF; CDR3 DNA: TGTGCCAGCAGTTTCTGGTCAGTGCAGACAAGCTACTATGGCTACACCTTC; J gene: TRBJ1-2; D gene: NA; clone size: once; V gene: TRBV27
CDR3 protein: CASSLAAGENSPLHF; CDR3 DNA: TGTGCCAGCAGCTTGGCGGCAGGGGAGAATTCACCCCTCCACTTT; J gene: TRBJ1-6; D gene: NA; clone size: NA; V gene: TRBV5-8
CDR3 protein: CASSRGVGNYGYTF; CDR3 DNA: TGTGCCAGCAGTCGCGGGGTAGGAAACTATGGCTACACCTTC; J gene: TRBJ1-2; D gene: NA; clone size: NA; V gene: TRBV28
CDR3 protein: CASSSLTGLGDTEAFF; CDR3 DNA: TGTGCCAGCAGCTCATTGACAGGGTTGGGTGACACTGAAGCTTTCTTT; J gene: TRBJ1-1; D gene: TRBD1; clone size: NA; V gene: TRBV5-6
CDR3 protein: CAWSVLPNQPQHF; CDR3 DNA: TGTGCCTGGAGTGTACTGCCAAATCAGCCCCAGCATTTT; J gene: TRBJ1-5; D gene: NA; clone size: once; V gene: TRBV30
CDR3 protein: CASSVPRGGGATDTQYF; CDR3 DNA: TGTGCCAGCAGCGTCCCCCGTGGCGGGGGGGCCACAGATACGCAGTATTTT; J gene: TRBJ2-3; D gene: TRBD2; clone size: NA; V gene: TRBV9
CDR3 protein: CASSQDPVNTEAFF; CDR3 DNA: TGCGCCAGCAGCCAAGATCCCGTGAACACTGAAGCTTTCTTT; J gene: TRBJ1-1; D gene: NA; clone size: NA; V gene: TRBV4-1